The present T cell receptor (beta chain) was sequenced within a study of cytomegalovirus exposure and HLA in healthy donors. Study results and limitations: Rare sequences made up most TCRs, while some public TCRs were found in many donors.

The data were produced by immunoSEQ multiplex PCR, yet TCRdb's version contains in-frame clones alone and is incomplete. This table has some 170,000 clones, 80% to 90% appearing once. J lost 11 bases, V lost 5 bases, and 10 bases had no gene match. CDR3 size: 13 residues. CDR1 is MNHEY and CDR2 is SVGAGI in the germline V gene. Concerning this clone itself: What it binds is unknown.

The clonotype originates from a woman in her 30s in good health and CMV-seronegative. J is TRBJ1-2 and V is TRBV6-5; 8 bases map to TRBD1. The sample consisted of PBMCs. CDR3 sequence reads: CASSRDRSYSYTF. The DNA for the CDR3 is TGTGCCAGCAGTAGGGACAGGTCCTATTCTTACACCTTC.